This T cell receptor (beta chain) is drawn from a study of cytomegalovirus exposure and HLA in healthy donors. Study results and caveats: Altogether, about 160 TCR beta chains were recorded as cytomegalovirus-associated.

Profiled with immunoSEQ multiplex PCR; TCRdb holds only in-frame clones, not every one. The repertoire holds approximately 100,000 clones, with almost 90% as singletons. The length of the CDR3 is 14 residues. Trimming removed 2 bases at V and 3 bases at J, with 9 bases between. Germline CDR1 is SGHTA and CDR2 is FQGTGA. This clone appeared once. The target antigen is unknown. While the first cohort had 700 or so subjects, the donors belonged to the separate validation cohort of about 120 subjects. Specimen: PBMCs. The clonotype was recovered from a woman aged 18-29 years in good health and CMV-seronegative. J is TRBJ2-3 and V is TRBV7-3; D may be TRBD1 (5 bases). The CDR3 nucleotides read TGTGCCAGCAGCTTATCCCGACAGACAGATACGCAGTATTTT. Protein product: CASSLSRQTDTQYF.